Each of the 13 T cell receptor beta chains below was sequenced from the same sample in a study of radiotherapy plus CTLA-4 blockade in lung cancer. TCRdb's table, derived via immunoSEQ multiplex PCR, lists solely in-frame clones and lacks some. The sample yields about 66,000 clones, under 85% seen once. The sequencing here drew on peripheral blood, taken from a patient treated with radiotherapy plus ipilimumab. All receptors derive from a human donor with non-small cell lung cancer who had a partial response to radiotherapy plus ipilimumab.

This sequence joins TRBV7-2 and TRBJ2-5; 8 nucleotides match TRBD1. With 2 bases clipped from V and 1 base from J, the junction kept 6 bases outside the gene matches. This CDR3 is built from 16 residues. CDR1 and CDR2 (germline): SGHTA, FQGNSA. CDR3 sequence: CASSLRGQGAQETQYF. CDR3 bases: TGTGCCAGCAGCTTACGGGGGCAGGGGGCCCAAGAGACCCAGTACTTC.

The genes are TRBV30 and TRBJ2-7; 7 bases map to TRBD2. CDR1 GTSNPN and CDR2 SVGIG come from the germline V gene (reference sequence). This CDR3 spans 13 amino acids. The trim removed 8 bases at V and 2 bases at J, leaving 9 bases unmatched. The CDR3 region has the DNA TGTGCCACGGCGGACGGGGGGACCTACGAGCAGTACTTC. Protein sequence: CATADGGTYEQYF.

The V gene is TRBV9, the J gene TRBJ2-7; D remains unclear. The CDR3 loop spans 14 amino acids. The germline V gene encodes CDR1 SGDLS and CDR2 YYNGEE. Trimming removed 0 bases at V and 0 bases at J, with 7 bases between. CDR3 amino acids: CASSVEHTSYEQYF. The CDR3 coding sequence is TGTGCCAGCAGCGTAGAACATACCTCCTACGAGCAGTACTTC.

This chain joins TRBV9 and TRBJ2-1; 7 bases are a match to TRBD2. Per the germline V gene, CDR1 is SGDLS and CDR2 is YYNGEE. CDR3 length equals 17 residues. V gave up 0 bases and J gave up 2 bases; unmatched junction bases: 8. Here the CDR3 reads CASSVARPAGTYNEQFF. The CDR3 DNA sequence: TGTGCCAGCAGCGTAGCGAGGCCAGCGGGGACCTACAATGAGCAGTTCTTC. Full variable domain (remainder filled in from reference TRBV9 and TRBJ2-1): DSGVTQTPKHLITATGQRVTLRCSPRSGDLSVYWYQQSLDQGLQFLIQYYNGEERAKGNILERFSAQQFPDLHSELNLSSLELGDSALYFCASSVARPAGTYNEQFFGPGTRLTVL.

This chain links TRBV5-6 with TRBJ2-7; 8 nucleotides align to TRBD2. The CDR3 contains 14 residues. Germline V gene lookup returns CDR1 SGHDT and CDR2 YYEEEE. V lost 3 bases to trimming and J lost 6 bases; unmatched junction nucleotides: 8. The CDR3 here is CASSYRSGRSEQYF. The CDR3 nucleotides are TGTGCCAGCAGCTACCGCAGCGGGAGATCCGAGCAGTACTTC.

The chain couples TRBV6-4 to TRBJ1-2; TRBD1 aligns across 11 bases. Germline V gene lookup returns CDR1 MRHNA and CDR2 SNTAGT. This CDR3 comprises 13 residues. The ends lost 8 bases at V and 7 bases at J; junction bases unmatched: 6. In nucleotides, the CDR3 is TGTGCCAGCCCTGGGACAGGGGGGCTTGGCTACACCTTC. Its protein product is CASPGTGGLGYTF.

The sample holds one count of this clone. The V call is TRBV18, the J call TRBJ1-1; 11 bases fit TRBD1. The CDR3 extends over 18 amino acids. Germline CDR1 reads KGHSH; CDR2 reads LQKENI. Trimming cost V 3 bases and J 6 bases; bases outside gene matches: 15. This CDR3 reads CASSPNWLRSGQGAEAFF. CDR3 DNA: TGTGCCAGCTCACCTAACTGGTTGAGATCGGGACAGGGGGCTGAAGCTTTCTTT.

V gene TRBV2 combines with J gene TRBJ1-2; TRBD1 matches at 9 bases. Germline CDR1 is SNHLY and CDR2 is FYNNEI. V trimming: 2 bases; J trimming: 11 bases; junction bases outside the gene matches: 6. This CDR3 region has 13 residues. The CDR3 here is CASSETGQGEYTF. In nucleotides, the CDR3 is TGTGCCAGCAGTGAAACGGGACAGGGAGAATACACCTTC.

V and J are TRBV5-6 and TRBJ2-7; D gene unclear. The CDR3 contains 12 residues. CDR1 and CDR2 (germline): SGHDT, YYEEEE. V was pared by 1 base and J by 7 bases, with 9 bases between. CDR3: CASSLMGREQYF. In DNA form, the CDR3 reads TGTGCCAGCAGCTTGATGGGCAGGGAGCAGTACTTC.

The CDR3 bases are TGTGCCACGATTGAGGGGGCTGGGGAGACCCAGTACTTC. It encodes CATIEGAGETQYF. V gene TRBV10-3 combines with J gene TRBJ2-5; 7 bases are a match to TRBD1. V dropped 10 bases and J dropped 5; count of bases not matched to a gene: 10. Per the germline V gene, CDR1 is ENHRY and CDR2 is SYGVKD. The CDR3 has 13 amino acids.

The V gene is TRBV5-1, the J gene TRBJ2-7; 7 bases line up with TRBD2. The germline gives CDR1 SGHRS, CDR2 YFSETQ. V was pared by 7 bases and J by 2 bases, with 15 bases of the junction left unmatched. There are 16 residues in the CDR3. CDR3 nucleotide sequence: TGCGCCAGCCGCCCGACCCCGGGGAGGGCCCCCTACGAGCAGTACTTC. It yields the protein CASRPTPGRAPYEQYF.

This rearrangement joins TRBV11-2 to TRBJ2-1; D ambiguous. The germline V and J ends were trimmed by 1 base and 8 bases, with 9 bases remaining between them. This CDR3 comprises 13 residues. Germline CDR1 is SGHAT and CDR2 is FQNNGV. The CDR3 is CASSLGAIYEQFF. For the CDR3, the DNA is TGTGCCAGCAGCTTAGGAGCGATCTATGAGCAGTTCTTC.

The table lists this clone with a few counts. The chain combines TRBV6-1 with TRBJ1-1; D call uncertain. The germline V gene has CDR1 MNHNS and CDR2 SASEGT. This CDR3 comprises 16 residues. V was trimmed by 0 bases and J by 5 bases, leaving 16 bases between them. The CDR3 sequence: CASSEAPPGSGTEAFF. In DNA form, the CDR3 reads TGTGCCAGCAGTGAAGCGCCGCCCGGGAGCGGGACTGAAGCTTTCTTT.